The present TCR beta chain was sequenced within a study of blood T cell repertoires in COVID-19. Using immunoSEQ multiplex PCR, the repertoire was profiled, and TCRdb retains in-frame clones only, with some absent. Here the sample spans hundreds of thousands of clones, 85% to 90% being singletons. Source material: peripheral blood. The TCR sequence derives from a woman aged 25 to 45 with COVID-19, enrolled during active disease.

CDR3 amino acids: CASSLASGFLSGELFF. The CDR3 nucleotides are TGTGCCAGCAGTCTCGCCTCGGGTTTCCTGTCCGGGGAGCTGTTTTTT. The genes are TRBV7-9 and TRBJ2-2; D is unresolved. The V and J ends lost 6 bases and 6 bases respectively, with 20 bases between them. This CDR3 has 16 residues. Germline assignment: CDR1 SEHNR and CDR2 FQNEAQ (reference sequence).